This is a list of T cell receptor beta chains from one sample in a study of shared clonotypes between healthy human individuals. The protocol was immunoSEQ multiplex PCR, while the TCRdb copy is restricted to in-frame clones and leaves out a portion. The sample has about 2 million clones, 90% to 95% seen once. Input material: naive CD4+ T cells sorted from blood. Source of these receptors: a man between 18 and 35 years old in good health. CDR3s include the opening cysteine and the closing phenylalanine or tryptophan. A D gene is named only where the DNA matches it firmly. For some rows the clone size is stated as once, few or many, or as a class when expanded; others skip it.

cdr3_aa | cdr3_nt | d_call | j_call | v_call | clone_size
CASRRATNEKLFF | TGCGCCAGCAGACGAGCAACTAATGAAAAACTGTTTTTT | . | TRBJ1-4 | TRBV10-1 | .
CASSLNRDSGNTIYF | TGTGCCAGCAGCTTAAACAGGGACTCGGGAAACACCATATATTTT | . | TRBJ1-3 | TRBV7-9 | .
CASSEPDEAFF | TGCGCCAGCAGTGAGCCAGATGAAGCTTTCTTT | . | TRBJ1-1 | TRBV10-1 | .
CASSPPGVANQPQHF | TGTGCCAGCTCCCCCCCGGGGGTAGCCAATCAGCCCCAGCATTTT | . | TRBJ1-5 | TRBV18 | .
CASSLGLAETQYF | TGTGCCAGCAGCTTAGGACTAGCGGAGACCCAGTACTTC | TRBD2 | TRBJ2-5 | TRBV7-3 | .
CSPERGHTEAFF | TGCAGCCCGGAGAGGGGGCACACTGAAGCTTTCTTT | TRBD1 | TRBJ1-1 | TRBV29-1 | .
CASNIWTPPFF | TGTGCCAGCAATATATGGACACCACCTTTCTTT | . | TRBJ1-1 | TRBV6-1 | once
CASNRDLMETQYF | TGTGCCAGCAACCGGGACCTTATGGAGACCCAGTACTTC | . | TRBJ2-5 | TRBV2 | .
CASSSPGYEQYF | TGTGCCAGCAGCTCACCAGGGTACGAGCAGTACTTC | . | TRBJ2-7 | TRBV6-6 | .
CASSQGASGASTDTQYF | TGCGCCAGCAGCCAAGGGGCTAGCGGGGCTAGCACAGATACGCAGTATTTT | TRBD2 | TRBJ2-3 | TRBV4-3 | .
CASSLGQKPGYGYTF | TGTGCCAGCAGCTTGGGGCAGAAGCCAGGCTATGGCTACACCTTC | . | TRBJ1-2 | TRBV5-5 | .
CASSNPGQGLKKLFF | TGTGCCAGCAGTAACCCGGGACAGGGATTGAAAAAACTGTTTTTT | TRBD1 | TRBJ1-4 | TRBV28 | .
CASSVSSGANVLTF | TGTGCCAGCAGTGTATCCTCTGGGGCCAACGTCCTGACTTTC | . | TRBJ2-6 | TRBV6-4 | .
CASSLDVASGRETQYF | TGTGCCAGCAGCCTCGATGTGGCTAGCGGACGGGAGACCCAGTACTTC | TRBD2 | TRBJ2-5 | TRBV5-5 | .
CASSSVEGGGDTQYF | TGCGCCAGCAGCTCTGTAGAAGGGGGCGGCGATACGCAGTATTTT | TRBD1 | TRBJ2-3 | TRBV5-1 | .
CASSLLNTEAFF | TGCGCCAGCAGCTTGTTAAACACTGAAGCTTTCTTT | . | TRBJ1-1 | TRBV5-1 | .
CAISGDREGRSGNQPQHF | TGTGCCATCAGTGGTGACAGGGAGGGGAGGTCTGGCAATCAGCCCCAGCATTTT | TRBD1 | TRBJ1-5 | TRBV10-3 | once
CASSPGTGGNTIYF | TGTGCCAGCAGTCCGGGGACAGGGGGAAACACCATATATTTT | TRBD1 | TRBJ1-3 | TRBV6-5 | .
CASRRLAAHEQYF | TGTGCCAGCAGAAGACTAGCTGCCCACGAGCAGTACTTC | TRBD2 | TRBJ2-7 | TRBV27 | .
CASSSTLKGDIQYF | TGTGCCAGCAGTTCGACTCTTAAGGGGGACATTCAGTACTTC | . | TRBJ2-4 | TRBV6-5 | .
CASRKPGTTIEQFF | TGTGCCAGCAGGAAACCCGGGACCACCATTGAGCAGTTCTTC | . | TRBJ2-1 | TRBV11-2 | .
CASSPQGAVSPLHF | TGTGCCAGCAGCCCACAGGGGGCTGTCTCACCCCTCCACTTT | TRBD1 | TRBJ1-6 | TRBV5-4 | .
CASSVGTSGGIGEQFF | TGTGCCAGCAGCGTAGGGACTAGCGGGGGAATTGGTGAGCAGTTCTTC | TRBD2 | TRBJ2-1 | TRBV9 | .
CASSSRTGSEYEQYF | TGTGCCAGCAGTTCTAGGACAGGGAGCGAATACGAGCAGTACTTC | TRBD1 | TRBJ2-7 | TRBV27 | .
CASRRDGQGGSYEQYF | TGTGCCAGCAGGCGGGACGGACAGGGGGGCTCCTACGAGCAGTACTTC | TRBD1 | TRBJ2-7 | TRBV5-8 | .
CASSPGYTDTQYF | TGCGCCAGCAGCCCCGGATACACAGATACGCAGTATTTT | . | TRBJ2-3 | TRBV5-1 | .
CASSSPVGVEAFF | TGTGCCAGCAGCTCCCCAGTGGGGGTTGAAGCTTTCTTT | . | TRBJ1-1 | TRBV5-6 | once
CGAGGSNEQFF | TGCGGGGCAGGGGGAAGCAATGAGCAGTTCTTC | TRBD1 | TRBJ2-1 | TRBV10-2 | .
CASSPRQGQREKLFF | TGTGCCAGCTCACCACGACAGGGTCAAAGGGAAAAACTGTTTTTT | TRBD1 | TRBJ1-4 | TRBV18 | .
CAIGTGVGPDTQYF | TGTGCCATAGGGACAGGGGTGGGCCCAGATACGCAGTATTTT | TRBD1 | TRBJ2-3 | TRBV10-3 | .
CASRTTGGLSYEQYF | TGTGCCAGCAGGACCACAGGGGGACTCTCCTACGAGCAGTACTTC | TRBD1 | TRBJ2-7 | TRBV6-6 | .
CASRGEKAKGRSEAFF | TGCGCCAGCAGGGGCGAGAAGGCCAAGGGACGGAGTGAAGCTTTCTTT | . | TRBJ1-1 | TRBV4-1 | once
CASMRRPDSPLHF | TGTGCCAGCATGAGACGGCCTGATTCACCCCTCCACTTT | . | TRBJ1-6 | TRBV6-5 | few
CATTRGGRAPGYEQYF | TGTGCCACCACTAGAGGCGGGAGGGCCCCCGGGTACGAGCAGTACTTC | TRBD2 | TRBJ2-7 | TRBV10-3 | .
CASSLRRLGEKLFF | TGTGCCAGCAGCTTGAGGCGATTAGGAGAAAAACTGTTTTTT | . | TRBJ1-4 | TRBV5-6 | .
CASSGPDRGLGAHF | TGTGCCAGCAGTGGCCCCGACAGGGGGCTAGGGGCCCACTTC | TRBD1 | TRBJ2-7 | TRBV6-1 | .
CASRPNRDTQYF | TGTGCCAGCAGGCCCAACAGGGATACGCAGTATTTT | . | TRBJ2-3 | TRBV6-1 | .
CASSDPSGGGTQYF | TGTGCCAGCAGCGATCCAAGCGGGGGAGGGACCCAGTACTTC | TRBD2 | TRBJ2-5 | TRBV13 | .
CATSRTSATYEQYF | TGTGCCACCAGCAGGACTAGCGCGACCTACGAGCAGTACTTC | TRBD2 | TRBJ2-7 | TRBV15 | .
CASSKDVGPDTQYF | TGCGCCAGCAGCAAGGACGTGGGACCAGATACGCAGTATTTT | . | TRBJ2-3 | TRBV5-1 | .
CASSSQTSGRIDEQFF | TGTGCCAGCAGCTCGCAGACTAGCGGGAGAATTGATGAGCAGTTCTTC | TRBD2 | TRBJ2-1 | TRBV7-9 | .
CAISEGEVGQPQHF | TGTGCCATCAGTGAAGGGGAAGTAGGTCAGCCCCAGCATTTT | . | TRBJ1-5 | TRBV10-3 | .
CSVAPGQQETQYF | TGCAGCGTGGCGCCGGGGCAGCAAGAGACCCAGTACTTC | . | TRBJ2-5 | TRBV29-1 | many
CAISEYPGADTGELFF | TGTGCCATCAGTGAGTACCCGGGAGCAGATACCGGGGAGCTGTTTTTT | . | TRBJ2-2 | TRBV10-3 | .
CASSQAGWVYEQYF | TGTGCCAGCAGTCAGGCGGGGTGGGTCTACGAGCAGTACTTC | . | TRBJ2-7 | TRBV27 | .
CASSKGNEQFF | TGTGCCAGCAGCAAGGGGAATGAGCAGTTCTTC | . | TRBJ2-1 | TRBV11-2 | .
CASSLPDGISTNEKLFF | TGTGCCAGCAGTTTACCCGACGGAATCTCAACTAATGAAAAACTGTTTTTT | . | TRBJ1-4 | TRBV28 | .
CASSHVNSEAFF | TGTGCCAGCAGCCATGTAAACTCTGAAGCTTTCTTT | . | TRBJ1-1 | TRBV5-4 | .
CASSALGGAASTDTQYF | TGTGCCAGCAGCGCCCTCGGCGGAGCGGCCTCCACAGATACGCAGTATTTT | . | TRBJ2-3 | TRBV9 | .
CASGLVLPILQGYTF | TGTGCTAGTGGTTTGGTTCTTCCCATTCTTCAAGGCTACACCTTC | . | TRBJ1-2 | TRBV12-5 | .
CAWTVGTYEQYF | TGTGCCTGGACCGTGGGGACCTACGAGCAGTACTTC | . | TRBJ2-7 | TRBV30 | .
CASSQRVWDRGQRWTYEQYF | TGCGCCAGCAGCCAAAGGGTATGGGACAGGGGGCAGAGGTGGACCTACGAGCAGTACTTC | TRBD1 | TRBJ2-7 | TRBV4-1 | .
CASSVGPRGGQETQYF | TGTGCCAGCAGCGTAGGCCCCAGGGGAGGACAAGAGACCCAGTACTTC | . | TRBJ2-5 | TRBV9 | .
CASSIDATSSYEQYF | TGCGCCAGCAGCATTGACGCCACCTCTTCCTACGAGCAGTACTTC | . | TRBJ2-7 | TRBV5-1 | .
CASSLSTRAPDTQYF | TGTGCCAGCAGCTTATCCACCAGGGCCCCAGATACGCAGTATTTT | . | TRBJ2-3 | TRBV11-2 | .
CASSYGAGFVFF | TGTGCCAGCAGTTACGGGGCAGGGTTTGTGTTCTTC | . | TRBJ2-1 | TRBV6-6 | .
CASRRDQNIQYF | TGTGCCAGTAGGAGGGACCAAAACATTCAGTACTTC | . | TRBJ2-4 | TRBV7-9 | once
CASVVKSAYEQYF | TGTGCCAGCGTGGTAAAAAGCGCCTACGAGCAGTACTTC | . | TRBJ2-7 | TRBV2 | .
CASSLNSGLGSPLHF | TGTGCCAGCAGCTTAAACTCGGGCTTGGGATCACCCCTCCACTTT | . | TRBJ1-6 | TRBV7-3 | .
CASSNGQSAEKLFF | TGTGCCAGCAGTAATGGACAGTCGGCTGAAAAACTGTTTTTT | . | TRBJ1-4 | TRBV7-9 | .